This T cell receptor (beta chain) derives from a study of technical replicates of blood from a handful of donors. The V and J ends lost 10 bases and 6 bases respectively, with 19 bases between them. CDR3 size: 13 residues. Germline V gene sequence: CDR1 MNHNY, CDR2 SVGAGI (reference sequence). Profiled with immunoSEQ multiplex PCR; TCRdb holds only in-frame clones, not every one. The sample has around 80,000 clones; about 98% are singletons. The receptor's source is a human donor in good health. Sequencing used T cells isolated from PBMCs. V usage is TRBV6-6 and J usage is TRBJ2-7; weak D call: TRBD1 (5 bases). CDR3 region: CATSRQTPSEQYF. The CDR3 coding sequence is TGTGCCACCTCGAGACAGACGCCGAGCGAGCAGTACTTC.